A selection of T cell receptor beta chains follows, all from one sample in a study of OX40 agonist ivuxolimab in advanced cancers. Sequenced by immunoSEQ multiplex PCR; TCRdb stores in-frame clones only, minus some. Of approximately 5,000 clones listed, roughly 64% were seen once; the top ten hold about 45%. Sample: CD4+ or CD8+ T cells sorted from blood, taken in a trial of the OX40 agonist ivuxolimab. The receptors were sampled from an adult with an advanced solid tumor such as melanoma, head and neck, liver or kidney cancer. Each CDR3 is given without its conserved first and last residue.

j_call v_call cdr3_aa
TRBJ2-7 TRBV19 ASSATGGLSYEQY
TRBJ2-1 TRBV5-1 ASKGGVTSGSYNEQF
TRBJ1-2 TRBV2 AGDRGGYT
TRBJ2-7 TRBV7-3 ASSLTSKGEQY
TRBJ2-7 TRBV9 ASSVDVGPSYEQY
TRBJ1-5 TRBV27 ASKRGTASNQPQH
TRBJ1-6 TRBV4-1 ASSQDISYNSPLH
TRBJ1-1 TRBV19 ASTVTGTGHPANTEAF
TRBJ2-1 TRBV5-1 ASSLFRDGVDEQF
TRBJ2-1 TRBV5-1 ASSMGLAGAYNEQF
TRBJ2-1 TRBV27 ASSLWGGREQF
TRBJ2-1 TRBV7-9 ASRIAGARYNEQF
TRBJ2-7 TRBV10-3 AISETGDEQY
TRBJ1-1 TRBV7-6 ASYGGMNTEAF